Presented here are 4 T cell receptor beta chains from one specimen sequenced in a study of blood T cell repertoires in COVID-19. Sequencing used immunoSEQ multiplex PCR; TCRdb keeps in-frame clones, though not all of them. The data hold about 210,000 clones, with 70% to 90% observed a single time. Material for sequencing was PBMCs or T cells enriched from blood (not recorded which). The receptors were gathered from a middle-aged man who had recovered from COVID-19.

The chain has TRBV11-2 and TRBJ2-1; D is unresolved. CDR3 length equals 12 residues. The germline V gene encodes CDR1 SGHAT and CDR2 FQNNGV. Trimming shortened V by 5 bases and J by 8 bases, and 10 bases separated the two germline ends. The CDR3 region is CASSPNTDEQFF. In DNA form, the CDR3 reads TGTGCCAGCAGCCCTAATACGGATGAGCAGTTCTTC.

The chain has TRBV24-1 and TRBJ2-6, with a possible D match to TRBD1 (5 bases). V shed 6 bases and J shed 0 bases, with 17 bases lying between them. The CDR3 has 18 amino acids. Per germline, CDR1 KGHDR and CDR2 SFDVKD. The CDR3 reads CATSRGPGDSSGANVLTF. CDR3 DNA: TGTGCCACCAGTAGGGGCCCCGGAGACAGCTCTGGGGCCAACGTCCTGACTTTC.

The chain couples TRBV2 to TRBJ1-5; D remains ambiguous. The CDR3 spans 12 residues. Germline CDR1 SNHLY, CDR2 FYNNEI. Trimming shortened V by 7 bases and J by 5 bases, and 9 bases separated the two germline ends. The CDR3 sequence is CASTYLDQPQHF. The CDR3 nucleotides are TGTGCCAGCACCTACCTTGATCAGCCCCAGCATTTT.

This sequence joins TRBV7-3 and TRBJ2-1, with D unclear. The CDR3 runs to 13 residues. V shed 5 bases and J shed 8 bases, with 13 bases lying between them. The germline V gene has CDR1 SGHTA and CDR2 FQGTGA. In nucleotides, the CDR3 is TGTGCCAGCAGCCACAACAACGTGGATGAGCAGTTCTTC. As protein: CASSHNNVDEQFF.